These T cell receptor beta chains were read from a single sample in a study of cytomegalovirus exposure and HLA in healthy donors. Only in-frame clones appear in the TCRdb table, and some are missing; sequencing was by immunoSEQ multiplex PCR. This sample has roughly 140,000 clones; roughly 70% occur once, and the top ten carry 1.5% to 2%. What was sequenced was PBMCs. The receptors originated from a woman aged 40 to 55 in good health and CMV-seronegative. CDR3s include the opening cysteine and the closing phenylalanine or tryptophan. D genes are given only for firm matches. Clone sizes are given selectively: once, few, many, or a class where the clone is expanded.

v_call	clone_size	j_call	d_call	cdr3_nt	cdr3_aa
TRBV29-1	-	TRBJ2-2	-	TGCAGCGTTGAAGATCGTGGCACCTCGGGCACCGGGGAGCTGTTTTTT	CSVEDRGTSGTGELFF
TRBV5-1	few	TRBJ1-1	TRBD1	TGCGCCAGCAGCTTGGTAACAGGGGGCACTGAAGCTTTCTTT	CASSLVTGGTEAFF
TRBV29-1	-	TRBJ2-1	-	TGCAGCGTTGGGCTAGGCCCGAGCTCCTACAATGAGCAGTTCTTC	CSVGLGPSSYNEQFF
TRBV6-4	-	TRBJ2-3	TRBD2	TGTGCCAGCAGCGAGATCGGGGGGTCTTTGGATACGCAGTATTTT	CASSEIGGSLDTQYF
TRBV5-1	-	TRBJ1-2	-	TGCGCCAGCAGCTTCACAGGGCTGTATGGCTACACCTTC	CASSFTGLYGYTF
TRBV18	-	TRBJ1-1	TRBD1	TGTGCCAGCTCACCTCCAGGGGGCGGCGACACTGAAGCTTTCTTT	CASSPPGGGDTEAFF
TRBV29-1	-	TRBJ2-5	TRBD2	TGCAGCGTTGTGGGGGCGGGGGGAGGAGAGACCCAGTACTTC	CSVVGAGGGETQYF
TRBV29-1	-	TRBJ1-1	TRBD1	TGCAGCGTTGAGCGGGACAGGGCTGACACTGAAGCTTTCTTT	CSVERDRADTEAFF
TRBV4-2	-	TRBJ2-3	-	TGTGCCAGCAGCCAAGATCTCCAGGGTGTAGGTACGCAGTATTTT	CASSQDLQGVGTQYF
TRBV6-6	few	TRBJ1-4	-	TGTGCCAGCAGTTACGGCTCTTTTAATGAAAAACTGTTTTTT	CASSYGSFNEKLFF
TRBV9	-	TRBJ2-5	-	TGTGCCAGCAGCGTAGCGGGGGGCGGGGAGACCCAGTACTTC	CASSVAGGGETQYF
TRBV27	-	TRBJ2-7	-	TGTGCCAGCAGTCCAAACTTTTACGCGCAGTACTTC	CASSPNFYAQYF
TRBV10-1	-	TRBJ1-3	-	TGCGCCAGCAGTGAGACAGCCTCGTATGGAAACACCATATATTTT	CASSETASYGNTIYF
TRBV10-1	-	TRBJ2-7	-	TGCGCCAGCAGTGAGTCTCACTTTCCCTCCTACGAGCAGTACTTC	CASSESHFPSYEQYF
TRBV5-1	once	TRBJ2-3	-	TGCGCCAGCGTCCTCGGGACACAGAGCACAGATACGCAGTATTTT	CASVLGTQSTDTQYF
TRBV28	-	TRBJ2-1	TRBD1	TGTGCCAGCAGCGCGACAGGGGGGCCGAGCCCCTACAATGAGCAGTTCTTC	CASSATGGPSPYNEQFF
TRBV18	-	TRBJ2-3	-	TGTGCCAGCTCGGGGCTCTTAGGGGATACGCAGTATTTT	CASSGLLGDTQYF
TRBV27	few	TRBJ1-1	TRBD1	TGTGCCAGCACACAGGGGGCTGAAGCTTTCTTT	CASTQGAEAFF
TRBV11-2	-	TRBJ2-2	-	TGTGCCAGCAGCTTGAGGAGAACGAACACCGGGGAGCTGTTTTTT	CASSLRRTNTGELFF
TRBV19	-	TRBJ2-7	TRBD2	TGTGCCAGTAGTATTACTAGCGCAGACTCCTACGAGCAGTACTTC	CASSITSADSYEQYF
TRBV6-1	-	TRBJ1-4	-	TGTGCCAGCAGTGGAACAGGTAGACTAGCATGGGGAAAACTGTTTTTT	CASSGTGRLAWGKLFF
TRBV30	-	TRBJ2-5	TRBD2	TGTGCCTGGAGACCTGGGGGGGGGACCCAGTACTTC	CAWRPGGGTQYF
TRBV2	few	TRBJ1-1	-	TGTGCCAGAAAAATGCGGGAGAACACTGAAGCTTTCTTT	CARKMRENTEAFF
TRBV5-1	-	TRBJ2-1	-	TGCGCCAGCAGCTTGGTAGGATCGGGGGAAGGGAGTGAGCAGTTCTTC	CASSLVGSGEGSEQFF
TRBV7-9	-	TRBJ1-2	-	TGTGCCACGAGGTATGCGGGTAGTGTCTATGGCTACACCTTC	CATRYAGSVYGYTF
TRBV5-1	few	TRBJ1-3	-	TGCGCCAGCAGCTTGGACAGGACTGGAAACACCATATATTTT	CASSLDRTGNTIYF
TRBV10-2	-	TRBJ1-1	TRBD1	TGCGCCAGCAGTTCAATTCCCGCGGGACAGGGATCGAACACTGAAGCTTTCTTT	CASSSIPAGQGSNTEAFF
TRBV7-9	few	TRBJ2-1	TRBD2	TGTGCCAGCAGGGGGACTAGCGGGACCGGAGGGTCCTACAATGAGCAGTTCTTC	CASRGTSGTGGSYNEQFF
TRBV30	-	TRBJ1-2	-	TGTGCCTGGAGTACAGGGTGGACGGACTATGGCTACACCTTC	CAWSTGWTDYGYTF
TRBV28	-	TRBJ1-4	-	TGTGCCAGCAGTTTTCGGCAAACAGGAAGAGAAAAACTGTTTTTT	CASSFRQTGREKLFF
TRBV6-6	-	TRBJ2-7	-	TGTGCCAGCAGTTTCCTGTGGGGCGGCAACGAGCAGTACTTC	CASSFLWGGNEQYF
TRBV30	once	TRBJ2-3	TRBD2	TGTGCCTGGAGTGTACTCGGGACTAAAGCAGATACGCAGTATTTT	CAWSVLGTKADTQYF
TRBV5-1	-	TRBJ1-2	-	TGCGCCAGCAGCTTGGACGTGGTACAGGGCCTTTACACCTTC	CASSLDVVQGLYTF
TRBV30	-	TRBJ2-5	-	TGTGCCTGGAGCAGGGCGCAGGGGGAGACCCAGTACTTC	CAWSRAQGETQYF